This record covers a single T cell receptor (beta chain). Its specificity is not known. The sample originates from a study of identical twins. One entry per CDR3 protein results from TCRdb running MiXCR on the 5' RACE reads. Here the sample spans some 760,000 distinct CDR3 sequences, 18% being singletons. Overall study findings and caveats: Reduced insertions were recorded for abundant cord blood beta clonotypes, with no such pattern in memory repertoires. Sharing of beta out-of-frame sequences by twins showed a weaker excess. Model-predicted out-of-frame TCR alpha sharing fell below observed values in monozygotic twins.

V was cut by 6 bases and J by 2 bases, with 21 bases left in between. The CDR3 loop spans 16 amino acids. The V gene's germline CDR1 is SQVTM and CDR2 ANQGSEA. This same sample was also part of a study on T cells expressing NK-cell markers. That report notes: The leading position in the CD3+CD56-NKG2C+ fraction of four donors also went to these clonotypes.

The chain employs TRBV29-1 and TRBJ2-3; D tentatively reads TRBD1 or TRBD2 (7 bases each). The receptor was derived from a woman under 30 in good health. Input material: PBMCs. The chain's CDR3 is CSVGEGARPYTDTQYF. CDR3 bases: TGCAGCGTGGGGGAGGGGGCCCGCCCGTACACAGATACGCAGTATTTT.